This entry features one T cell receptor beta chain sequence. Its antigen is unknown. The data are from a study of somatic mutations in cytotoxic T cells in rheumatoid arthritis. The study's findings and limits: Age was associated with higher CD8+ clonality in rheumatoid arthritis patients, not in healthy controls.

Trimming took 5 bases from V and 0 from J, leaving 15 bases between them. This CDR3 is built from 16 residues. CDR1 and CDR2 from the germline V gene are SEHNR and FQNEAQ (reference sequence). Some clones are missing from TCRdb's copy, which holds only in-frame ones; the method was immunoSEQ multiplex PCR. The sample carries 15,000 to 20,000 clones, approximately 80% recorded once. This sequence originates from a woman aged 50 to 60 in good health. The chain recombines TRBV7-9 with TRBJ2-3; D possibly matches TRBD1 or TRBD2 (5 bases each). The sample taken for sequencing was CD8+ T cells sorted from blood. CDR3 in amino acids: CASSKLGTASTDTQYF. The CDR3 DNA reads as TGTGCCAGCAGCAAGCTCGGGACGGCTAGCACAGATACGCAGTATTTT.